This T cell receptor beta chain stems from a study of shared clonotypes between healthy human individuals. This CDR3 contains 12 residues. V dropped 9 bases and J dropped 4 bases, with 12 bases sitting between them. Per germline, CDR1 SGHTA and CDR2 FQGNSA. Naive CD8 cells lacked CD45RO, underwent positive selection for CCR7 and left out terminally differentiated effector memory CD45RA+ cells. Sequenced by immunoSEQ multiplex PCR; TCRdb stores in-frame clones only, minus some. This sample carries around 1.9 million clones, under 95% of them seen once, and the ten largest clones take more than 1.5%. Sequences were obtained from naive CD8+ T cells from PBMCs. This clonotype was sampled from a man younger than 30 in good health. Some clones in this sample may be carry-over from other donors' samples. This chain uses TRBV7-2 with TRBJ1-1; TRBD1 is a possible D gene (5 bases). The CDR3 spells CASGQGGTEAFF. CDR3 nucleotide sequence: TGTGCCAGTGGTCAGGGAGGCACTGAAGCTTTCTTT.